This TCR beta chain was identified during a study of HIV-infected patients and healthy controls. At the level of the study: A modest, significant CD4 rise occurred in about 90% of the 16 patients after three months of therapy.

Approximately 500 ng RNA was reverse transcribed with alpha and beta constant-region primers. Using multiplexing indices, alpha and beta chain libraries were generated apart by chain-specific third strand synthesis. Using its own MiXCR run on the 5' RACE reads, TCRdb lists one record per CDR3 protein. The data contain approximately 9,700 distinct CDR3 sequences, around 7% of them singletons. The repertoire came from unfractionated whole blood and reflected all unsorted peripheral T cells. RNA came from 2 to 2.5 ml of peripheral blood. Exclusions covered tumors, febrile or AIDS-related illness, and hepatitis B or C coinfection. The table lists this clonotype with many counts. No DNA is shown, since the ends of the CDR3 on it are uncertain; the CDR3 is the one TCRdb lists. CDR1 is SNHLY, CDR2 FYNNEI, per germline. The CDR3 is made up of 13 amino acids, end residues included.

This TCR derives from an adult with HIV infection. The sequencing here drew on blood, taken before antiretroviral therapy. V is TRBV2 and J is TRBJ1-1. CDR3 protein: CASILDRNTEAFF.